Presented here are 21 T cell receptor beta chains from one specimen sequenced in a study of T-cell reconstitution after alpha-beta-depleted transplantation in children. Preparation of the TCRbeta library used unique molecular identifiers. TCRdb reprocessed the PCR reads with MiXCR, giving one entry per CDR3 protein. Of fewer than 250,000 distinct CDR3 sequences listed, around a sixth are singletons. The sample was PBMCs, mostly from graft donor cells, taken 360 days after TCRalphabeta/CD19-depleted stem cell transplant. The receptors here all came from a male patient aged 2 to 10 who had a stem cell transplant for acute lymphoblastic leukemia, so the T cells may come from the graft donor.

This clonotype has a handful of counts. The V and J genes are TRBV6-1 and TRBJ2-7; 12 bases agree with TRBD2. The CDR3 spans 15 residues. V lost 6 bases and J lost 1; bases outside the gene matches: 4. Germline V CDR1 and CDR2: MNHNS, SASEGT. The CDR3 DNA follows: TGTGCCAGCAGCTCCACTAGCGGGGGGTCCTACGAGCAGTACTTC. Residues: CASSSTSGGSYEQYF.

The V and J genes are TRBV5-1 and TRBJ2-5; D remains ambiguous. V was cut by 5 bases and J by 2 bases, with 7 bases left in between. CDR3 length equals 12 residues. The germline V gene has CDR1 SGHRS and CDR2 YFSETQ. For the CDR3, the DNA is TGCGCCAGCAGGCTCCCTCAAGAGACCCAGTACTTC. It yields the protein CASRLPQETQYF.

This clonotype was seen a handful of times. V is TRBV7-2 and J is TRBJ2-1; D remains unclear. V was clipped by 5 bases and J by 8 bases, with 10 bases between them. The germline gives CDR1 SGHTA, CDR2 FQGNSA. This CDR3 has 12 residues. The CDR3 here is CASSPPKDEQFF. CDR3 sequence (DNA): TGTGCCAGCAGCCCCCCTAAGGATGAGCAGTTCTTC.

This clonotype was observed a few times. The V and J genes are TRBV9 and TRBJ2-2; D is unclear. Trimming pared 0 bases from V and 0 bases from J, leaving 9 bases between. The CDR3 is 16 residues long. The germline gives CDR1 SGDLS, CDR2 YYNGEE. The chain's CDR3 is CASSVGVTANTGELFF. The CDR3 DNA reads as TGTGCCAGCAGCGTAGGGGTAACCGCGAACACCGGGGAGCTGTTTTTT.

This clonotype was observed a handful of times. The chain employs TRBV20-1 and TRBJ2-3; the D is unclear. Germline assignment: CDR1 DFQATT and CDR2 SNEGSKA (reference sequence). Deletions cut 6 bases from V and 6 bases from J, with 10 bases between. CDR3 length: 11 residues. The CDR3 DNA reads as TGCAGTGCACCACGTGGGGATACGCAGTATTTT. It specifies CSAPRGDTQYF.

The rearrangement links TRBV20-1 to TRBJ2-7; 10 nucleotides agree with TRBD2. The CDR3 is 18 residues long. V lost 3 bases to trimming and J lost 5 bases; unmatched junction nucleotides: 19. The germline CDR1 and CDR2 sequences are DFQATT and SNEGSKA (reference sequence). CDR3 coding DNA: TGCAGTGCTAGGGGACAGGCTAGCGGGAGAGTATTGCTCGACGAGCAGTACTTC. Translating it yields CSARGQASGRVLLDEQYF.

This rearrangement joins TRBV20-1 to TRBJ2-7, with TRBD1 matching 8 bases. The CDR3 covers 14 residues. Trimming removed 3 bases from V and 0 bases from J; junction bases left unmatched: 4. Germline CDR1 reads DFQATT; CDR2 reads SNEGSKA (reference sequence). CDR3 protein: CSASGQGSSYEQYF. CDR3 in DNA: TGCAGTGCTAGTGGACAGGGTAGCTCCTACGAGCAGTACTTC.

Here the CDR3 reads CSATGTSGGDEQFF. Here the CDR3 DNA reads TGCAGTGCTACGGGGACTAGCGGGGGTGATGAGCAGTTCTTC. V and J are TRBV20-1 and TRBJ2-1; 14 nucleotides align to TRBD2. The CDR3 has 14 amino acids. Germline V gene sequence: CDR1 DFQATT, CDR2 SNEGSKA (reference sequence). V was pared by 4 bases and J by 8 bases, with 4 bases of the junction left unmatched.

This clonotype was seen ten or more times. DNA of the CDR3: TGTGCCAGCAGGAGAGGGCAGGGGGCGGTCACCGGGGAGCTGTTTTTT. Translating it yields CASRRGQGAVTGELFF. The chain joins TRBV27 to TRBJ2-2; 8 bases agree with TRBD1. The CDR3 totals 16 residues. The V gene's germline CDR1 is MNHEY and CDR2 SMNVEV (reference sequence). V shed 6 bases and J 4 bases; nucleotides not matched to a gene: 10.

In its sample, this clonotype was seen a few times. V gene TRBV7-2 combines with J gene TRBJ2-7; 7 bases agree with TRBD2. Germline V gene sequence: CDR1 SGHTA, CDR2 FQGNSA. Unmatched junction bases numbered 6, after V lost 5 bases and J lost 2 bases. The CDR3 contains 14 residues. CDR3 amino acids: CASSVGRGTYEQYF. The CDR3 nucleotides read TGTGCCAGCAGCGTAGGGCGGGGGACCTACGAGCAGTACTTC.

Ten or more counts support this clonotype. The J gene is TRBJ1-1, the V gene TRBV5-1, with D uncertain. The V end lost 4 bases, the J end lost 1 base, and 11 bases lay between the germline ends. The length of the CDR3 is 14 residues. Germline CDR1 reads SGHRS; CDR2 reads YFSETQ. DNA of the CDR3: TGCGCCAGCAGCCCGTTAGGAGGGAACACTGAAGCTTTCTTT. This sequence encodes CASSPLGGNTEAFF.

The chain is built from TRBV4-3 and TRBJ1-4, with D possibly being TRBD1 (5 bases). Germline values: CDR1 LGHNA, CDR2 YSLEER. The CDR3 is 13 amino acids. The germline V and J ends were trimmed by 2 bases and 11 bases, with 12 bases remaining between them. CDR3 in amino acids: CASSQRGGAKLFF. CDR3 nucleotide sequence: TGCGCCAGCAGCCAAAGGGGAGGGGCTAAACTGTTTTTT.

This clonotype was detected only a few times. V gene TRBV29-1 combines with J gene TRBJ2-3, with no clear D. The CDR3 totals 14 residues. CDR1 and CDR2 (germline): SQVTM, ANQGSEA. V lost 1 base and J lost 1, with 9 bases in between. For the CDR3, the DNA is TGCAGCGTTGAAGCTGGGTCCCGCACAGATACGCAGTATTTT. It yields the protein CSVEAGSRTDTQYF.

The chain uses TRBV12-3 or TRBV12-4 and TRBJ1-1; TRBD1 aligns across 7 bases. V was pared by 3 bases and J by 6 bases, with 7 bases of the junction left unmatched. This CDR3 has 14 residues. CDR3 sequence: CASSLTGYSSEAFF. DNA for the CDR3: TGTGCCAGCAGTTTGACAGGGTACTCTTCTGAAGCTTTCTTT.

This clonotype was detected ten times or more. The chain recombines TRBV15 with TRBJ1-6, with TRBD1 matching 8 bases. In germline, CDR1 is LNHNV, CDR2 YYDKDF (reference sequence). The CDR3 spans 15 residues. With 0 bases clipped from V and 6 bases from J, the junction kept 1 base outside the gene matches. CDR3: CATSRDRGLNSPLHF. As DNA, the CDR3 is TGTGCCACCAGCAGAGACAGGGGGCTTAATTCACCCCTCCACTTT.

The chain couples TRBV10-3 to TRBJ2-2; weak D call: TRBD1 (5 bases). CDR1 and CDR2 (germline): ENHRY, SYGVKD. The CDR3 is 19 amino acids. Trimming cost V 7 bases and J 2 bases, with 26 bases left between them. The CDR3 reads CAIMARQILLESNTGELFF. The CDR3 nucleotides are TGTGCCATCATGGCGAGACAGATCCTTCTTGAATCAAACACCGGGGAGCTGTTTTTT.

This clonotype was observed a few times. This chain uses TRBV28 with TRBJ1-4; 8 positions match TRBD1. V dropped 8 bases and J dropped 7; count of bases not matched to a gene: 9. Germline values: CDR1 MDHEN, CDR2 SYDVKM. CDR3 length equals 14 residues. The CDR3 here is CASGLAGGIEKLFF. The DNA of the CDR3 is TGTGCCAGCGGATTGGCAGGGGGCATTGAAAAACTGTTTTTT. Using reference TRBV28 and TRBJ1-4 for the parts outside the CDR3, the full variable domain is DVKVTQSSRYLVKRTGEKVFLECVQDMDHENMFWYRQDPGLGLRLIYFSYDVKMKEKGDIPEGYSVSREKKERFSLILESASTNQTSMYLCASGLAGGIEKLFFGSGTQLSVL.

The chain links TRBV5-1 to TRBJ2-2; TRBD1 agrees at 8 bases. CDR3 length: 16 residues. CDR1 is SGHRS and CDR2 is YFSETQ in the germline V gene. Trimming took 2 bases from V and 5 from J; bases not matched to a gene: 8. CDR3 sequence (DNA): TGCGCCAGCAGCTTTGGACAGGGCTCTAGGACCGGGGAGCTGTTTTTT. Translating gives CASSFGQGSRTGELFF.

This clonotype was found a few times. A single base separates this from a much larger clone, so it may be a read error. The rearrangement links TRBV6-1 to TRBJ1-5; D not certain. The germline gives CDR1 MNHNS, CDR2 SASEGT. The CDR3 runs 14 residues. CDR3 protein: CAGSATDSNQPQHF. The DNA for the CDR3 is TGTGCCGGCAGTGCGACGGATAGCAATCAGCCCCAGCATTTT.

This clonotype has more than one count but fewer than ten. V is TRBV28 and J is TRBJ2-4; 7 bases map to TRBD1. The CDR3 contains 13 residues. Per germline, CDR1 MDHEN and CDR2 SYDVKM. V was clipped by 8 bases and J by 1 base; unmatched bases: 2. The CDR3 here is CASATGAKNIQYF. CDR3 DNA sequence: TGTGCCAGCGCGACAGGGGCCAAAAACATTCAGTACTTC.

The chain uses TRBV29-1 and TRBJ2-1, with 8 bases aligning to TRBD1. CDR1 and CDR2 (germline): SQVTM, ANQGSEA. The CDR3 loop spans 13 amino acids. Trimming at V came to 6 bases and at J to 7 bases, leaving 8 bases not matched to a gene. The CDR3 coding sequence is TGCAGCGTCCAGGGGGCTCCGTCTAATGAGCAGTTCTTC. Its protein is CSVQGAPSNEQFF.